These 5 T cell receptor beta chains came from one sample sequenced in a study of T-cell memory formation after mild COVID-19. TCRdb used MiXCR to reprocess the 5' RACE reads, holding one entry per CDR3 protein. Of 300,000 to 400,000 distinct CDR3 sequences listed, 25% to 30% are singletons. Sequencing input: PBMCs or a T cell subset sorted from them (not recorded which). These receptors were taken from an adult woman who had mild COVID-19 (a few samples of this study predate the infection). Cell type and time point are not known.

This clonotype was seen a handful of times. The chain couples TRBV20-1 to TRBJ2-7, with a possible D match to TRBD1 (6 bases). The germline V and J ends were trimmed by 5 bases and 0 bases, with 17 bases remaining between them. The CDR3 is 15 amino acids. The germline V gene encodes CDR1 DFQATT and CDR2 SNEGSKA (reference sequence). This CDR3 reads CSAHSPRDTSYEQYF. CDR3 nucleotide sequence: TGCAGTGCTCACTCTCCCCGGGACACCTCCTACGAGCAGTACTTC.

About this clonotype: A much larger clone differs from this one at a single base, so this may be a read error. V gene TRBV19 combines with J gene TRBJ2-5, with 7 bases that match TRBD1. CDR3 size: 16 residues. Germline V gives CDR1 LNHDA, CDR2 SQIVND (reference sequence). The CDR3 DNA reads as TGTGCCAGTAGTATGCGGACTGGGGACAGAAAAGAGACCAAGTACTTC. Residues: CASSMRTGDRKETKYF.

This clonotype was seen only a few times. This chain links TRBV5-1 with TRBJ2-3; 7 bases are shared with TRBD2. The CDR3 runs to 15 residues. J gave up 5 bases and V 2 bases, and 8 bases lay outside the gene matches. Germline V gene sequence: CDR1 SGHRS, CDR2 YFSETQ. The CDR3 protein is CASSFMGAGKDTQYF. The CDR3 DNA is TGCGCCAGCAGCTTTATGGGAGCGGGAAAAGATACGCAGTATTTT.

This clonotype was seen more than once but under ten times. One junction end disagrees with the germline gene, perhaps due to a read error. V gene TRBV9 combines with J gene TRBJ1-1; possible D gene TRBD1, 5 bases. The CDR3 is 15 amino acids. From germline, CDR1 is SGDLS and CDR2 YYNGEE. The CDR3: CASSASWEGLTQAFF. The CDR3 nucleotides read TGTGCCAGCAGCGCATCCTGGGAGGGACTCACTCAAGCTTTCTTT.

This CDR3 reads CASSNRARNTEAFF. The CDR3 bases are TGTGCCAGCAGTAACAGGGCGAGAAACACTGAAGCTTTCTTT. The chain recombines TRBV12-3 or TRBV12-4 with TRBJ1-1; D possibly corresponds to TRBD1 (6 bases). Trimming took off 5 bases at V and 2 bases at J, with 12 bases between the two ends. The length of the CDR3 is 14 residues.